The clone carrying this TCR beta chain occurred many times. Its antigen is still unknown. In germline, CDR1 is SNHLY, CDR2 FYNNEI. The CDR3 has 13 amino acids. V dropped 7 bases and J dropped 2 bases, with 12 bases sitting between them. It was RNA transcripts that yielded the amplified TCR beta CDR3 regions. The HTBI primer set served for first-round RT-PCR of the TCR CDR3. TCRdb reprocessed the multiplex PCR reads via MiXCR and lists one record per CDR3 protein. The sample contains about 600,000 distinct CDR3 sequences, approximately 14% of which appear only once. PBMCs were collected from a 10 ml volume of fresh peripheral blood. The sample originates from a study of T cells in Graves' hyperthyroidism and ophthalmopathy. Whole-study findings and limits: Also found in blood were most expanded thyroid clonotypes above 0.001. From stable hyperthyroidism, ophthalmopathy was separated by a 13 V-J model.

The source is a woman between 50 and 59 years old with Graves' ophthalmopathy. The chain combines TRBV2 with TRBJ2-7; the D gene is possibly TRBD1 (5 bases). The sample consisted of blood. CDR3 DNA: TGTGCCAGCACGGGCGACAGCACCTACGAGCAGTACTTC. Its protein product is CASTGDSTYEQYF.